This passage covers 18 T cell receptor beta chains from one sample sequenced in a study of blood T cell repertoires in COVID-19. Libraries were prepared by immunoSEQ multiplex PCR; TCRdb keeps only in-frame clonotypes and omits some of them. The table includes 97,000 or so clones, around 73% detected once. Sequenced input: peripheral blood. These receptors were obtained from a man in his 60s with active or convalescent COVID-19.

This clone was recorded once. The chain recombines TRBV29-1 with TRBJ1-2, with no clear D. V was shortened by 7 bases and J by 1 base, with 13 bases between the two germline ends. CDR3 length: 13 residues. CDR1 is SQVTM and CDR2 is ANQGSEA in the germline V gene. The CDR3 DNA follows: TGCAGCGGGGCTATAGGGAGTAACTATGGCTACACCTTC. It codes for CSGAIGSNYGYTF. The complete variable domain, with remaining parts taken from reference TRBV29-1 and TRBJ1-2, reads SAVISQKPSRDICQRGTSLTIQCQVDSQVTMMFWYRQQPGQSLTLIATANQGSEATYESGFVIDKFPISRPNLTFSTLTVSNMSPEDSSIYLCSGAIGSNYGYTFGSGTRLTVV.

V is TRBV6-5 and J is TRBJ1-6; possible D gene TRBD1, 5 bases. CDR3 size: 12 residues. CDR1 MNHEY and CDR2 SVGAGI come from the germline V gene. The CDR3 region has the DNA TGTGCTACGGGGGTGTATAATTCACCCCTCCACTTT. It specifies CATGVYNSPLHF.

The V gene is TRBV11-2, the J gene TRBJ2-1; 11 bases match TRBD2. Germline assignment: CDR1 SGHAT and CDR2 FQNNGV. The CDR3 is 16 residues long. The J segment lost 7 bases and the V segment lost 1 base, leaving 6 bases of the junction unmatched. The CDR3 sequence is CASSLGGASGRNEQFF. The CDR3, as DNA: TGTGCCAGCAGCTTAGGAGGGGCTAGCGGGAGGAATGAGCAGTTCTTC.

J is TRBJ1-4 and V is TRBV4-1; 8 nucleotides match TRBD1. CDR3 size: 16 residues. The ends lost 3 bases at V and 8 bases at J; junction bases unmatched: 11. The germline V gene has CDR1 MGHRA and CDR2 YSYEKL. CDR3: CASSQAPRGLEEKLFF. The CDR3 DNA reads as TGCGCCAGCAGCCAGGCCCCCAGGGGGCTCGAAGAAAAACTGTTTTTT.

V usage is TRBV5-4 and J usage is TRBJ2-5; 10 bases match TRBD1. V dropped 5 bases and J dropped 3; count of bases not matched to a gene: 10. The CDR3 runs 16 residues. Germline CDR1 and CDR2: SGHNT and YYREEE (reference sequence). The CDR3 region is CASSPRAGTGEETQYF. The CDR3 DNA reads as TGTGCCAGCAGTCCCCGGGCCGGGACAGGGGAAGAGACCCAGTACTTC.

The rearrangement links TRBV19 to TRBJ2-6; possibly TRBD1 for D (5 bases). The CDR3 contains 16 residues. CDR1 and CDR2 (germline): LNHDA, SQIVND (reference sequence). V was cut by 5 bases and J by 2 bases, with 13 bases left in between. CDR3 nucleotide sequence: TGTGCCAGTAGTCCTTCAGGGCGCGCTGGGGCCAACGTCCTGACTTTC. Protein: CASSPSGRAGANVLTF.

J is TRBJ1-1 and V is TRBV9; D not certain. Germline CDR1 and CDR2: SGDLS and YYNGEE. Trimming cost V 0 bases and J 0 bases, with 6 bases left between them. This CDR3 spans 14 amino acids. The CDR3 loop is CASSVEPMNTEAFF. The CDR3 DNA is TGTGCCAGCAGCGTAGAGCCTATGAACACTGAAGCTTTCTTT.

The chain is built from TRBV7-2 and TRBJ1-4; weak D call: TRBD1 (5 bases). Between the trimmed V and J ends, which lost 3 bases and 8 bases, there was a span of 10 bases. Germline CDR1 and CDR2: SGHTA and FQGNSA. The CDR3 runs to 13 residues. The CDR3 spells CASSFTGGEKLFF. The CDR3 DNA reads as TGTGCCAGCAGCTTCACCGGGGGAGAAAAACTGTTTTTT.

The chain uses TRBV5-1 and TRBJ2-7; TRBD2 agrees at 10 bases. After removal of 0 bases from V and 5 bases from J, the junction contained 5 bases not matched to a gene. From germline, CDR1 is SGHRS and CDR2 YFSETQ. This CDR3 has 15 residues. CDR3 sequence (DNA): TGCGCCAGCAGCTTGGCTAGCGGGAGTTACGACGAGCAGTACTTC. Translation: CASSLASGSYDEQYF.

The chain has TRBV18 and TRBJ1-1, with D perhaps TRBD1 (6 bases). The V end was cut by 5 bases, the J end by 1 base, with 8 bases between. The CDR3 consists of 13 residues. Germline V gives CDR1 KGHSH, CDR2 LQKENI. CDR3 coding DNA: TGTGCCAGCTCAGCGGACAGGAACACTGAAGCTTTCTTT. Translated, it gives CASSADRNTEAFF.

By its share, this clone is medium-sized (0.01 to 0.1%). The chain joins TRBV2 to TRBJ2-3, with D perhaps TRBD2 (5 bases). This CDR3 is built from 17 residues. V shed 5 bases and J shed 2 bases, with 20 bases lying between them. Germline lookup yields CDR1 SNHLY and CDR2 FYNNEI. The chain's CDR3 is CASSPHGSGPYTDTQYF. As DNA, the CDR3 is TGTGCCAGCAGTCCCCATGGGAGCGGTCCTTACACAGATACGCAGTATTTT.

The chain recombines TRBV24-1 with TRBJ2-6; no reliable D call. Germline loops: CDR1 KGHDR, CDR2 SFDVKD. This CDR3 comprises 18 residues. Trimming cost V 5 bases and J 3 bases, with 19 bases left between them. The CDR3, as DNA: TGTGCCACCAGTGCCTCCCAGACTCCACACGTTGGGGCCAACGTCCTGACTTTC. As protein: CATSASQTPHVGANVLTF.

The V gene is TRBV5-1, the J gene TRBJ2-5; TRBD1 matches 10 bases. The junction had 8 bases not matched to a gene; V was cut back by 4 bases and J by 5 bases. Germline loops: CDR1 SGHRS, CDR2 YFSETQ. This CDR3 has 15 amino acids. CDR3 in amino acids: CASSSETGGLETQYF. In nucleotides, the CDR3 is TGCGCCAGCAGCAGCGAGACAGGGGGCCTGGAGACCCAGTACTTC.

The rearrangement joins TRBV4-1 to TRBJ2-3, with 7 positions matching TRBD1. CDR1 is MGHRA, CDR2 YSYEKL, per germline. The CDR3 is made up of 17 amino acids. Unmatched junction bases numbered 8, after V lost 0 bases and J lost 2 bases. The CDR3 sequence: CASSQDGRQGPTDTQYF. CDR3 sequence (DNA): TGCGCCAGCAGCCAAGATGGGCGACAGGGACCCACAGATACGCAGTATTTT.

This clone was seen only once. The chain is built from TRBV11-3 and TRBJ2-1; 12 bases line up with TRBD2. Trimming at V came to 4 bases and at J to 8 bases, leaving 6 bases not matched to a gene. CDR3 length: 15 amino acids. CDR1 is SGHNT and CDR2 is YENEEA in the germline V gene. The CDR3 here is CASSWLLAGGHEQFF. Here the CDR3 DNA reads TGTGCCAGCAGCTGGCTTCTAGCGGGAGGGCATGAGCAGTTCTTC. The full variable domain, completed using reference TRBV11-3 and TRBJ2-1, is EAGVVQSPRYKIIEKKQPVAFWCNPISGHNTLYWYLQNLGQGPELLIRYENEEAVDDSQLPKDRFSAERLKGVDSTLKIQPAELGDSAVYLCASSWLLAGGHEQFFGPGTRLTVL.

The CDR3 reads CASSGARGANTEAFF. In DNA form, the CDR3 reads TGTGCCAGCAGTGGAGCCAGGGGAGCGAACACTGAAGCTTTCTTT. This sequence joins TRBV25-1 and TRBJ1-1, with D maybe TRBD1 (6 bases). Germline V gene lookup returns CDR1 MGHDK and CDR2 SYGVNS. The CDR3 is 15 residues long. V lost 4 bases, J lost 1 base, and 13 bases lay in between.

V gene TRBV11-3 combines with J gene TRBJ1-2, with D possibly being TRBD1 (6 bases). V dropped 6 bases and J dropped 4 bases, with 12 bases sitting between them. The CDR3 contains 13 residues. CDR1 is SGHNT and CDR2 is YENEEA in the germline V gene. CDR3 bases: TGTGCCAGCAGGAGTCGACAGGCCTATGGCTACACCTTC. Its protein is CASRSRQAYGYTF.

This rearrangement joins TRBV2 to TRBJ2-1, with TRBD1 identical over 7 bases. The length of the CDR3 is 14 residues. Germline CDR1 and CDR2: SNHLY and FYNNEI. V trimming: 1 base; J trimming: 9 bases; junction bases outside the gene matches: 6. This CDR3 is CASSEGQGWGEQFF. CDR3 nucleotides: TGTGCCAGCAGTGAAGGACAGGGATGGGGTGAGCAGTTCTTC.